Below are 23 T cell receptor beta chains sequenced from a single sample in a study of shared clonotypes between healthy human individuals. Clones were read by immunoSEQ multiplex PCR, and TCRdb kept only the in-frame ones, dropping some. The sample yields roughly 1,000,000 clones, approximately 80% seen once. Sequenced material: memory CD4+ T cells from PBMCs. Indicated subset: CD45RA-negative fraction. These receptors came from a man between 18 and 29 years old in good health. Some clones in this sample may be carry-over from other donors' samples.

The chain carries TRBV7-8 and TRBJ1-1; TRBD1 aligns across 8 bases. J gave up 4 bases and V 1 base, and 14 bases lay outside the gene matches. Germline CDR1 SGHVS, CDR2 FQNEAQ. CDR3 length: 18 amino acids. CDR3 bases: TGTGCCAGCAGCTTAGTTGCAGGGGGCCCGGCGCGGGTCACTGAAGCTTTCTTT. Its translation: CASSLVAGGPARVTEAFF. Using reference TRBV7-8 and TRBJ1-1 for the parts outside the CDR3, the full variable domain is GAGVSQSPRYKVAKRGQDVALRCDPISGHVSLFWYQQALGQGPEFLTYFQNEAQLDKSGLPSDRFFAERPEGSVSTLKIQRTQQEDSAVYLCASSLVAGGPARVTEAFFGQGTRLTVV.

The chain couples TRBV2 to TRBJ2-3, with TRBD2 matching 13 bases. V gave up 6 bases and J gave up 6 bases; unmatched junction bases: 3. The germline V gene encodes CDR1 SNHLY and CDR2 FYNNEI. This CDR3 has 14 residues. CDR3 bases: TGTGCCAGCAGACTAGCGGGAGGGCCGGATACGCAGTATTTT. The encoded protein is CASRLAGGPDTQYF.

The chain joins TRBV18 to TRBJ1-4; 8 bases are a match to TRBD1. V dropped 4 bases and J dropped 6; count of bases not matched to a gene: 10. Germline values: CDR1 KGHSH, CDR2 LQKENI. The CDR3 length is 16 residues. As DNA, the CDR3 is TGTGCCAGCTCACGACAACAACAGGGGGGAGATGAAAAACTGTTTTTT. It encodes CASSRQQQGGDEKLFF.

The rearrangement uses TRBV4-2 and TRBJ2-3; 9 nucleotides agree with TRBD2. Germline V gene sequence: CDR1 LGHNA, CDR2 YNFKEQ. Germline trimming cut 0 bases from V and 2 bases from J; bases unmatched to any gene: 9. The CDR3 has 18 residues. This CDR3 reads CASSQDSAAGGITDTQYF. For the CDR3, the DNA is TGTGCCAGCAGCCAAGATTCCGCCGCGGGAGGGATCACAGATACGCAGTATTTT.

The chain uses TRBV27 and TRBJ2-3; TRBD2 matches 8 bases. After removal of 5 bases from V and 6 bases from J, the junction contained 13 bases not matched to a gene. Germline V gene sequence: CDR1 MNHEY, CDR2 SMNVEV (reference sequence). The length of the CDR3 is 16 residues. CDR3 bases: TGTGCCAGCAGTCCCGAGCGGGAGAGGTCAGCCGATACGCAGTATTTT. Its translation is CASSPERERSADTQYF.

J is TRBJ1-2 and V is TRBV28, with D maybe TRBD1 (5 bases). Trimming took 5 bases from V and 4 from J, leaving 11 bases between them. The CDR3 length is 13 residues. The germline CDR1 and CDR2 sequences are MDHEN and SYDVKM. The CDR3 loop is CASSNPGGYGYTF. The CDR3 coding sequence is TGTGCCAGCAGTAATCCCGGGGGCTATGGCTACACCTTC.

The chain is built from TRBV28 and TRBJ2-7, with 11 nucleotides matching TRBD2. Germline loops: CDR1 MDHEN, CDR2 SYDVKM. This CDR3 comprises 15 residues. Unmatched junction bases numbered 9, after V lost 5 bases and J lost 6 bases. CDR3 region: CASSTQTSGTGEQYF. The DNA for the CDR3 is TGTGCCAGCAGTACCCAGACTAGCGGGACGGGCGAGCAGTACTTC.

The CDR3 DNA is TGTGCCAGCAGCCGGAGGTGGACAGGTGATCTCTATGGCTACACCTTC. Protein sequence: CASSRRWTGDLYGYTF. The chain joins TRBV27 to TRBJ1-2; TRBD1 matches at 7 bases. The V gene end was trimmed by 6 bases and the J gene end by 4 bases; junction bases not matched to a gene: 14. This CDR3 contains 16 residues. Germline V gene lookup returns CDR1 MNHEY and CDR2 SMNVEV (reference sequence).

Concerning this clone: Within the sample, other DNA sequences also encode this same CDR3. The chain links TRBV5-1 to TRBJ2-2; 10 bases align to TRBD2. The CDR3 covers 15 residues. J was trimmed by 2 bases and V by 4 bases; bases with no gene match: 2. Per germline, CDR1 SGHRS and CDR2 YFSETQ. The CDR3 DNA reads as TGCGCCAGCAGCCAACTAGCGGGAAACACCGGGGAGCTGTTTTTT. Protein: CASSQLAGNTGELFF.

The rearrangement uses TRBV5-4 and TRBJ1-1; D might be TRBD1 (5 bases). Trimming left V 4 bases short and J 8 bases short, with 15 bases between. Germline V CDR1 and CDR2: SGHNT, YYREEE (reference sequence). The CDR3 contains 13 residues. CDR3 sequence (DNA): TGTGCCAGCAGCCCTCAGGGACTGAGAGAAGCTTTCTTT. It specifies CASSPQGLREAFF.

This clone was found a few times. The rearrangement links TRBV19 to TRBJ2-7; 8 bases align to TRBD2. CDR1 is LNHDA and CDR2 is SQIVND in the germline V gene (reference sequence). The CDR3 consists of 13 residues. V lost 10 bases, J lost 4 bases, and 9 bases stayed unmatched. In DNA form, the CDR3 reads TGTGCCATACCGGGACTAGTGGCGTACGAGCAGTACTTC. This encodes CAIPGLVAYEQYF.

The chain is built from TRBV18 and TRBJ1-2; D possibly corresponds to TRBD1 (5 bases). CDR3 length: 15 residues. Trimming stripped 4 bases from V and 4 bases from J, with 16 bases between. Germline V gene sequence: CDR1 KGHSH, CDR2 LQKENI. This CDR3 reads CASSQGPSIVYGYTF. The CDR3 DNA is TGTGCCAGCTCACAGGGGCCTTCCATAGTCTATGGCTACACCTTC.

This clone was detected a few times. This chain links TRBV28 with TRBJ1-2; D unclear. Germline V gene data show CDR1 as MDHEN and CDR2 as SYDVKM. V dropped 3 bases and J dropped 0 bases, with 11 bases sitting between them. CDR3 length equals 15 residues. The CDR3 sequence is CASSLTSTPNYGYTF. The DNA of the CDR3 is TGTGCCAGCAGTTTGACCTCAACACCTAACTATGGCTACACCTTC.

The V gene is TRBV11-2, the J gene TRBJ2-7; either TRBD1 or TRBD2 may fit D (5 bases each). Germline CDR1 reads SGHAT; CDR2 reads FQNNGV. This CDR3 comprises 17 residues. Deletions cut 1 base from V and 3 bases from J, with 19 bases between. CDR3 coding DNA: TGTGCCAGCAGCTTAGCATCCCTGGGGGTCTCCAACTACGAGCAGTACTTC. Its protein is CASSLASLGVSNYEQYF.

Only a few counts were recorded for this clone. The chain has TRBV23-1 and TRBJ2-7; no clear D. TRBV23-1 is an ORF for which the function is uncertain. The length of the CDR3 is 14 residues. Trimming pared 0 bases from V and 7 bases from J, leaving 13 bases between. CDR3 coding DNA: TGCGCCAGCAGTCAATCAAGGTTAAAGGAAGAGCAGTACTTC. Protein sequence: CASSQSRLKEEQYF.

This chain uses TRBV6-5 with TRBJ1-4, with a weak D call TRBD1 (5 bases). Looked up from germline, CDR1 is MNHEY and CDR2 is SVGAGI. The CDR3 runs to 15 residues. Trimming removed 6 bases from V and 6 bases from J, with 17 bases in between. CDR3 sequence reads: CASSPDRAEDEKLFF. As DNA, the CDR3 is TGTGCCAGCAGCCCTGACAGAGCCGAAGATGAAAAACTGTTTTTT.

In its sample, this clone was seen a few times. This same CDR3 is encoded by further DNA sequences in the sample. This chain connects TRBV18 to TRBJ2-5, with D possibly matching TRBD1 (6 bases). Trimming removed 6 bases at V and 5 bases at J, with 13 bases between. Germline CDR1 is KGHSH and CDR2 is LQKENI. CDR3 size: 13 residues. CDR3 DNA: TGTGCCAGCTCCCAAACAGGGAAGGAGACCCAGTACTTC. As protein: CASSQTGKETQYF. Looking up the rest from reference TRBV18 and TRBJ2-5 gives the full variable domain: NAGVMQNPRHLVRRRGQEARLRCSPMKGHSHVYWYRQLPEEGLKFMVYLQKENIIDESGMPKERFSAEFPKEGPSILRIQQVVRGDSAAYFCASSQTGKETQYFGPGTRLLVL.

The chain joins TRBV5-1 to TRBJ2-1, with 10 bases fitting TRBD2. Germline V CDR1 and CDR2: SGHRS, YFSETQ. The CDR3 spans 19 residues. V lost 0 bases, J lost 6 bases, and 15 bases stayed unmatched. The DNA for the CDR3 is TGCGCCAGCAGCTTGGCCCGAGGGGGTAGCGGGAGGTTGTTCAATGAGCAGTTCTTC. This translates into CASSLARGGSGRLFNEQFF.

The chain employs TRBV19 and TRBJ2-3; D is possibly TRBD1 (6 bases). The CDR3 length is 12 residues. CDR1 and CDR2 from the germline V gene are LNHDA and SQIVND (reference sequence). Trimming left V 6 bases short and J 7 bases short, with 11 bases between. The CDR3 sequence is CASSHRENTQYF. CDR3 bases: TGTGCCAGTAGCCACAGGGAGAATACGCAGTATTTT. Based on the CDR3 plus reference TRBV19 and TRBJ2-3, the full variable domain is DGGITQSPKYLFRKEGQNVTLSCEQNLNHDAMYWYRQDPGQGLRLIYYSQIVNDFQKGDIAEGYSVSREKKESFPLTVTSAQKNPTAFYLCASSHRENTQYFGPGTRLTVL.

The chain is built from TRBV7-3 and TRBJ2-5, with 9 bases aligning to TRBD2. With V trimmed by 8 bases and J by 1 base, 2 bases remained unmatched. CDR3 length: 13 amino acids. Germline V gives CDR1 SGHTA, CDR2 FQGTGA. The CDR3 here is CASQRGAQETQYF. DNA for the CDR3: TGTGCCAGCCAGCGGGGGGCCCAAGAGACCCAGTACTTC.

The count of this clone is one. J is TRBJ2-7 and V is TRBV28, with D hard to call. Trimming removed 3 bases at V and 6 bases at J, with 9 bases between. The length of the CDR3 is 12 residues. CDR1 and CDR2 from the germline V gene are MDHEN and SYDVKM. The CDR3 sequence: CASSFSIGEQYF. In DNA, the CDR3 is TGTGCCAGCAGTTTTTCAATAGGCGAGCAGTACTTC.

The chain links TRBV6-5 to TRBJ2-1; D gene ambiguous. V was cut by 2 bases and J by 9 bases, with 14 bases left in between. The CDR3 consists of 14 residues. Germline V gene sequence: CDR1 MNHEY, CDR2 SVGAGI. CDR3 sequence: CASSYGTIVGEQFF. The CDR3 DNA sequence: TGTGCCAGCAGTTACGGAACTATCGTCGGTGAGCAGTTCTTC.

In its sample, this clone was seen a few times. The chain joins TRBV6-1 to TRBJ2-1; unclear D gene. CDR1 and CDR2 from the germline V gene are MNHNS and SASEGT. CDR3 size: 9 residues. V lost 8 bases, J lost 8 bases, and 4 bases lay in between. CDR3 region: CASLYEQFF. Here the CDR3 DNA reads TGTGCCAGCCTGTATGAGCAGTTCTTC.